These 27 T cell receptor beta chains were all obtained from the same sample, sequenced in a study of beta chain features in type 1 diabetes. Findings of the study overall: There was a moderate but significant shortening of TCRB CDR3s in all four CD4+ subsets of Type 1 diabetes patients.

No antigen is known for these receptors. The whole isolated RNA underwent reverse transcription, so sequencing captured expressed TCRB transcripts. TCRdb keeps only in-frame clones here, not all; method: immunoSEQ multiplex PCR. The sample shows some 360,000 clones, around 10% of them seen only once. Source material: central memory CD4+ T cells from blood. These receptors all come from a man in his thirties or forties with type 1 diabetes.

This clone was counted only a few times. The genes are TRBV4-2 and TRBJ1-1; D perhaps matches TRBD1 (5 bases). With 1 base removed from V and 1 base from J, the gap between germline ends came to 13 bases. The CDR3 is 16 residues long. Germline loops: CDR1 LGHNA, CDR2 YNFKEQ. CDR3 in amino acids: CASSQGVGVTNTEAFF. CDR3 in DNA: TGTGCCAGCAGCCAAGGGGTGGGGGTGACGAACACTGAAGCTTTCTTT.

The chain links TRBV29-1 to TRBJ2-1; 9 nucleotides line up with TRBD2. V dropped 7 bases and J dropped 1; count of bases not matched to a gene: 8. Per germline, CDR1 SQVTM and CDR2 ANQGSEA. The CDR3 is made up of 15 amino acids. CDR3 nucleotides: TGCAGCGGTGTGGGCGGGGGGGCTTCCTACAATGAGCAGTTCTTC. As protein: CSGVGGGASYNEQFF.

This clone was detected only a few times. The CDR3 sequence is CASSQDQSQPQHF. CDR3 in DNA: TGCGCCAGCAGCCAAGATCAAAGTCAGCCCCAGCATTTT. The rearrangement uses TRBV4-1 and TRBJ1-5; D gene uncertain. Germline CDR1 MGHRA, CDR2 YSYEKL. This CDR3 is 13 amino acids long. Trimming took 0 bases from V and 6 from J, leaving 6 bases between them.

This clone occurred a few times. Other DNA sequences of this sample code for an identical CDR3. This chain uses TRBV18 with TRBJ1-5; no definite D call. Germline CDR1 is KGHSH and CDR2 is LQKENI. The V end lost 1 base, the J end lost 0 bases, and 7 bases lay between the germline ends. The CDR3 length is 15 residues. The CDR3 here is CASSPQGFSNQPQHF. The CDR3 DNA reads TGTGCCAGCTCACCACAGGGATTTAGCAATCAGCCCCAGCATTTT.

This clone was observed a few times. The chain links TRBV5-6 to TRBJ1-2, with D maybe TRBD1 (5 bases). The V gene's germline CDR1 is SGHDT and CDR2 YYEEEE. V was cut by 4 bases and J by 10 bases, with 23 bases left in between. This CDR3 has 15 amino acids. CDR3 amino acids: CASSGLDWDVNYYTF. CDR3 DNA: TGTGCCAGCAGCGGATTGGACTGGGACGTAAATTACTACACCTTC.

This clone was seen at least ten times. The chain employs TRBV21-1 and TRBJ1-2. TRBV21-1 is an annotated pseudogene. The CDR3 totals 13 residues. The DNA of the CDR3 is TGTGCCAGCAGCAAAGATCCTCCGGCGGGCTACACCTTC. Protein sequence: CASSKDPPAGYTF.

There are a few counts of this clone. This chain connects TRBV11-2 to TRBJ2-3; 14 bases map to TRBD2. V dropped 5 bases and J dropped 2; count of bases not matched to a gene: 9. This CDR3 has 18 amino acids. Germline V gene sequence: CDR1 SGHAT, CDR2 FQNNGV. CDR3 residues: CASSPRGTSGSNTDTQYF. The CDR3 DNA is TGTGCCAGCAGCCCTCGCGGGACTAGCGGGAGTAACACAGATACGCAGTATTTT.

This clone was found a few times. Its ends do not fully match the called genes, so a read error is possible. The chain uses TRBV5-4 and TRBJ2-1; maybe TRBD2 (5 bases). Looked up from germline, CDR1 is SGHNT and CDR2 is YYREEE (reference sequence). This CDR3 spans 13 amino acids. CDR3 coding DNA: TGCGCCAGCAGCCAAGATCCCAGCGGTAAGCAGTTCTTC. Amino acid sequence: CASSQDPSGKQFF.

This chain uses TRBV7-2 with TRBJ1-5; D unclear. Germline V CDR1 and CDR2: SGHTA, FQGNSA. The CDR3 loop spans 14 amino acids. V gave up 1 base and J gave up 5 bases, with 9 bases separating them. The CDR3 coding sequence is TGTGCCAGCAGCTTAGTGAACAGCGATCAGCCCCAGCATTTT. Translating gives CASSLVNSDQPQHF.

This clone was detected a few times. The CDR3 spells CASSLSGWNTGELFF. CDR3 nucleotides: TGTGCCAGCAGCTTGAGCGGTTGGAACACCGGGGAGCTGTTTTTT. V gene TRBV5-4 combines with J gene TRBJ2-2; tentatively, D is TRBD2 (5 bases). The germline CDR1 and CDR2 sequences are SGHNT and YYREEE (reference sequence). This CDR3 has 15 residues. The V end lost 1 base, the J end lost 1 base, and 8 bases lay between the germline ends.

This chain connects TRBV27 to TRBJ2-3; D gene unclear. This CDR3 has 13 amino acids. Per the germline V gene, CDR1 is MNHEY and CDR2 is SMNVEV (reference sequence). The V and J ends lost 6 bases and 6 bases respectively, with 13 bases between them. CDR3 residues: CASSFTWRDTQYF. The CDR3 DNA is TGTGCCAGCAGCTTTACCTGGCGGGATACGCAGTATTTT.

The V call is TRBV4-2, the J call TRBJ2-7; 9 bases map to TRBD2. The CDR3 is 15 residues long. V lost 0 bases to trimming and J lost 2 bases; unmatched junction nucleotides: 2. Germline CDR1 and CDR2: LGHNA and YNFKEQ. The CDR3 sequence is CASSQDLAGTYEQYF. The CDR3 coding sequence is TGTGCCAGCAGCCAAGATCTAGCGGGGACCTACGAGCAGTACTTC.

This clone was observed a handful of times. The chain recombines TRBV19 with TRBJ2-7; 7 nucleotides agree with TRBD2. CDR1 and CDR2 from the germline V gene are LNHDA and SQIVND (reference sequence). Trimming cost V 6 bases and J 0 bases; bases outside gene matches: 2. The CDR3 spans 13 residues. CDR3 bases: TGTGCCAGTAGCAGCGGGAACTCCTACGAGCAGTACTTC. Translated, it gives CASSSGNSYEQYF.

The chain carries TRBV5-5 and TRBJ2-1; D is possibly TRBD2 (6 bases). V was shortened by 4 bases and J by 6 bases, with 14 bases between the two germline ends. This CDR3 is 14 amino acids long. Germline V gene lookup returns CDR1 SGHKS and CDR2 YYEKEE (reference sequence). The CDR3 sequence: CASSPWTTRNEQFF. The CDR3 DNA follows: TGTGCCAGCAGCCCATGGACTACCCGCAATGAGCAGTTCTTC.

This clone was recorded a few times. The genes are TRBV28 and TRBJ1-2; D ambiguous. The V end lost 8 bases, the J end lost 1 base, and 5 bases lay between the germline ends. This CDR3 region has 11 residues. Germline-derived CDR1 and CDR2 are MDHEN and SYDVKM. For the CDR3, the DNA is TGTGCCAGCCAGCTTAACTATGGCTACACCTTC. The encoded protein is CASQLNYGYTF.

For this clone: One end of the junction is discordant with germline, which a read error may explain. V usage is TRBV7-8 and J usage is TRBJ2-5; 11 bases fit TRBD2. The CDR3 has 16 residues. Germline CDR1 and CDR2: SGHVS and FQNEAQ. The CDR3 DNA is TGTGCCAGCAGCCCAAGACTAGCGGGATTACAAGAGTCCCAGTACTTC. Protein: CASSPRLAGLQESQYF.

The CDR3 DNA reads TGTGCCAGCAGTAAACCGGGACAGGGACAAGAGACCCAGTACTTC. It translates to CASSKPGQGQETQYF. This chain joins TRBV7-6 and TRBJ2-5; 9 nucleotides agree with TRBD1. Germline lookup yields CDR1 SGHVS and CDR2 FNYEAQ. Losses at the gene ends were 6 bases for V and 2 bases for J; bases not matched to a gene: 7. The CDR3 contains 15 residues.

The chain recombines TRBV5-1 with TRBJ2-5; no clear D gene. Trimming pared 4 bases from V and 2 bases from J, leaving 12 bases between. Germline V gene data show CDR1 as SGHRS and CDR2 as YFSETQ. CDR3 length: 14 residues. The CDR3 sequence: CASSRMDGQETQYF. The DNA of the CDR3 is TGCGCCAGCAGCCGAATGGATGGTCAAGAGACCCAGTACTTC.

This clone occurred a few times. The genes are TRBV5-6 and TRBJ2-3; TRBD2 matches at 11 bases. The germline CDR1 and CDR2 sequences are SGHDT and YYEEEE. The CDR3 is made up of 18 amino acids. V lost 2 bases to trimming and J lost 7 bases; unmatched junction nucleotides: 15. Here the CDR3 DNA reads TGTGCCAGCAGCTTAATTGCCGGGACTAGCGGTAACACCTATACGCAGTATTTT. Protein: CASSLIAGTSGNTYTQYF. The full variable domain, completed using reference TRBV5-6 and TRBJ2-3, is DAGVTQSPTHLIKTRGQQVTLRCSPKSGHDTVSWYQQALGQGPQFIFQYYEEEERQRGNFPDRFSGHQFPNYSSELNVNALLLGDSALYLCASSLIAGTSGNTYTQYFGPGTRLTVL.

This clone was detected ten times or more. As DNA, the CDR3 is TGTGCCAGCAGTTCCCCTGGCGGGACAGGGAGCTACGAGCAGTACTTC. Its translation: CASSSPGGTGSYEQYF. The rearrangement links TRBV27 to TRBJ2-7; 9 positions match TRBD1. Germline V gives CDR1 MNHEY, CDR2 SMNVEV (reference sequence). With V trimmed by 4 bases and J by 3 bases, 10 bases remained unmatched. The CDR3 sequence is 16 residues long.

This clone showed up just a few times. The J gene is TRBJ2-1, the V gene TRBV5-1, with 10 bases fitting TRBD1. V lost 5 bases, J lost 6 bases, and 2 bases stayed unmatched. The CDR3 sequence is 13 residues long. From germline, CDR1 is SGHRS and CDR2 YFSETQ. The CDR3 here is CASSRTGGNEQFF. As DNA, the CDR3 is TGCGCCAGCAGTCGGACAGGGGGCAATGAGCAGTTCTTC.

This clone was observed at least ten times. The CDR3 loop reads CAWTGQAQGEQFF. In DNA form, the CDR3 reads TGTGCCTGGACTGGACAGGCTCAGGGTGAGCAGTTCTTC. The rearrangement links TRBV30 to TRBJ2-1, with 7 bases fitting TRBD1. Germline V lookup: CDR1 GTSNPN, CDR2 SVGIG (reference sequence). The CDR3 has 13 amino acids. The J segment lost 9 bases and the V segment lost 4 bases, leaving 9 bases of the junction unmatched.

This clone was detected a few times. The rearrangement uses TRBV19 and TRBJ2-1; TRBD2 agrees at 12 bases. CDR3 length: 14 amino acids. Per the germline V gene, CDR1 is LNHDA and CDR2 is SQIVND (reference sequence). With V trimmed by 8 bases and J by 10 bases, 9 bases remained unmatched. The CDR3 DNA reads as TGTGCCAGTGTCCTAGCGGGAGGGCTCAGCGAGCAGTTCTTC. Its translation is CASVLAGGLSEQFF.

This clone has only a few counts. V usage is TRBV20-1 and J usage is TRBJ2-7; D is uncertain. Germline V gives CDR1 DFQATT, CDR2 SNEGSKA (reference sequence). The V gene lost 5 bases and the J gene lost 4 bases, with 9 bases spanning the gap. The CDR3 extends over 11 amino acids. CDR3 in DNA: TGCAGTGCTCCTCGGTGGTACGAGCAGTACTTC. Protein: CSAPRWYEQYF.

In its sample, this clone was seen a few times. J is TRBJ2-5 and V is TRBV5-1; 9 bases are a match to TRBD1. The CDR3 runs 14 residues. CDR1 and CDR2 (germline): SGHRS, YFSETQ. The V gene end was trimmed by 2 bases and the J gene end by 5 bases; junction bases not matched to a gene: 4. The DNA for the CDR3 is TGCGCCAGCAGCTTAAGACAGGGGGGCGAGACCCAGTACTTC. As protein: CASSLRQGGETQYF. Looking up the rest from reference TRBV5-1 and TRBJ2-5 gives the full variable domain: KAGVTQTPRYLIKTRGQQVTLSCSPISGHRSVSWYQQTPGQGLQFLFEYFSETQRNKGNFPGRFSGRQFSNSRSEMNVSTLELGDSALYLCASSLRQGGETQYFGPGTRLLVL.

This clone was counted only a few times. V and J are TRBV5-1 and TRBJ2-1; 7 bases match TRBD2. The CDR3 runs 14 residues. In germline, CDR1 is SGHRS, CDR2 YFSETQ. The junction had 2 bases not matched to a gene; V was cut back by 0 bases and J by 5 bases. CDR3 sequence reads: CASSLERDHNEQFF. The CDR3 nucleotides read TGCGCCAGCAGCTTGGAGCGGGATCACAATGAGCAGTTCTTC. Together with reference TRBV5-1 and TRBJ2-1, the CDR3 gives the full variable domain: KAGVTQTPRYLIKTRGQQVTLSCSPISGHRSVSWYQQTPGQGLQFLFEYFSETQRNKGNFPGRFSGRQFSNSRSEMNVSTLELGDSALYLCASSLERDHNEQFFGPGTRLTVL.

This clone was counted a few times. The chain recombines TRBV28 with TRBJ2-5, with 8 bases matching TRBD1. The length of the CDR3 is 16 residues. CDR1 and CDR2 from the germline V gene are MDHEN and SYDVKM. The V gene end was trimmed by 5 bases and the J gene end by 5 bases; junction bases not matched to a gene: 13. CDR3 region: CASSQLDRAVVETQYF. CDR3 coding DNA: TGTGCCAGCAGTCAACTGGACAGGGCGGTTGTTGAGACCCAGTACTTC.